The 17 T cell receptor beta chains presented below share a single source sample, sequenced in a study of shared clonotypes between healthy human individuals. Data came from immunoSEQ multiplex PCR; TCRdb stores just in-frame clones and leaves some out. The table lists roughly 1,100,000 clones, around 76% of them singletons, with about 1.4% in the top ten. The sample was memory CD4+ T cells sorted from blood. The subset denotes: CD45RA-negative fraction. These receptors were collected from a man between 18 and 29 years old in good health.

This clone was observed a handful of times. The chain uses TRBV14 and TRBJ1-6, with D hard to call. This CDR3 comprises 12 residues. Germline assignment: CDR1 SGHDN and CDR2 FVKESK. With 1 base removed from V and 7 bases from J, the gap between germline ends came to 2 bases. The CDR3 nucleotides read TGTGCCAGCAGCCAAGCGAATTCACCCCTCCACTTT. This codes for CASSQANSPLHF.

To note about this clone: The same CDR3 is also encoded by other DNA sequences in this sample. This chain connects TRBV19 to TRBJ1-3; D not certain. V was shortened by 3 bases and J by 0 bases, with 9 bases between the two germline ends. The V gene's germline CDR1 is LNHDA and CDR2 SQIVND (reference sequence). The CDR3 is 15 residues long. CDR3 in amino acids: CASSIDGSSGNTIYF. CDR3 DNA: TGTGCCAGTAGTATTGATGGGAGCTCTGGAAACACCATATATTTT.

This clone was counted many times. The chain has TRBV19 and TRBJ2-2; 10 bases align to TRBD2. The CDR3 runs 15 residues. With V trimmed by 6 bases and J by 6 bases, 7 bases remained unmatched. Germline V CDR1 and CDR2: LNHDA, SQIVND (reference sequence). CDR3 in amino acids: CASRAASGRAGELFF. Here the CDR3 DNA reads TGTGCCAGTAGGGCCGCTAGCGGGAGAGCCGGGGAGCTGTTTTTT. Variable domain in full (rest from reference TRBV19 and TRBJ2-2): DGGITQSPKYLFRKEGQNVTLSCEQNLNHDAMYWYRQDPGQGLRLIYYSQIVNDFQKGDIAEGYSVSREKKESFPLTVTSAQKNPTAFYLCASRAASGRAGELFFGEGSRLTVL.

This clone was recorded a few times. The chain couples TRBV30 to TRBJ2-4; D gene uncertain. Germline V lookup: CDR1 GTSNPN, CDR2 SVGIG (reference sequence). This CDR3 is built from 16 residues. Trimming left V 3 bases short and J 0 bases short, with 15 bases between. CDR3 loop: CAWRTRQKLAKNIQYF. The CDR3 nucleotides read TGTGCCTGGAGGACCCGGCAGAAACTAGCCAAAAACATTCAGTACTTC. The variable domain in full, completed from reference TRBV30 and TRBJ2-4, reads SQTIHQWPATLVQPVGSPLSLECTVEGTSNPNLYWYRQAAGRGLQLLFYSVGIGQISSEVPQNLSASRPQDRQFILSSKKLLLSDSGFYLCAWRTRQKLAKNIQYFGAGTRLSVL.

The chain couples TRBV20-1 to TRBJ1-2, with 7 nucleotides matching TRBD1. CDR3 length: 11 amino acids. V shed 6 bases, J shed 6 bases, and the junction held 4 bases outside the gene matches. CDR1 and CDR2 (germline): DFQATT, SNEGSKA (reference sequence). The CDR3 sequence: CSALTGNGYTF. CDR3 coding DNA: TGCAGTGCACTGACAGGGAATGGCTACACCTTC.

This clone was found a few times. The chain uses TRBV5-4 and TRBJ2-6; no clear D gene. CDR1 and CDR2 from the germline V gene are SGHNT and YYREEE (reference sequence). This CDR3 region has 13 residues. Trimming stripped 5 bases from V and 1 base from J, with 4 bases between. The chain's CDR3 is CASRMSGANVLTF. The CDR3 DNA sequence: TGTGCCAGCAGGATGTCTGGGGCCAACGTCCTGACTTTC. Complete variable domain (other parts from reference TRBV5-4 and TRBJ2-6): ETGVTQSPTHLIKTRGQQVTLRCSSQSGHNTVSWYQQALGQGPQFIFQYYREEENGRGNFPPRFSGLQFPNYSSELNVNALELDDSALYLCASRMSGANVLTFGAGSRLTVL.

The rearrangement links TRBV5-6 to TRBJ2-1; 7 bases align to TRBD2. This CDR3 has 16 amino acids. Germline-derived CDR1 and CDR2 are SGHDT and YYEEEE. Germline trimming cut 0 bases from V and 7 bases from J; bases unmatched to any gene: 10. CDR3 amino acids: CASSLEGLSFGNEQFF. The CDR3 bases are TGTGCCAGCAGCTTGGAGGGACTATCTTTTGGGAATGAGCAGTTCTTC.

The V call is TRBV5-4, the J call TRBJ2-3, with TRBD2 identical over 12 bases. Germline V gene sequence: CDR1 SGHNT, CDR2 YYREEE (reference sequence). The CDR3 loop spans 16 amino acids. V dropped 3 bases and J dropped 1; count of bases not matched to a gene: 3. The CDR3 region is CASSYRLAGGTDTQYF. CDR3 sequence (DNA): TGTGCCAGCAGCTACCGACTAGCGGGAGGCACAGATACGCAGTATTTT. The full variable domain, completed using reference TRBV5-4 and TRBJ2-3, is ETGVTQSPTHLIKTRGQQVTLRCSSQSGHNTVSWYQQALGQGPQFIFQYYREEENGRGNFPPRFSGLQFPNYSSELNVNALELDDSALYLCASSYRLAGGTDTQYFGPGTRLTVL.

This chain joins TRBV4-3 and TRBJ2-5; the D gene is possibly TRBD2 (5 bases). V shed 4 bases and J shed 2 bases, with 14 bases lying between them. Germline lookup yields CDR1 LGHNA and CDR2 YSLEER. The CDR3 has 15 amino acids. The CDR3, as DNA: TGCGCCAGCAGCCCCTGGTCGAGGGCACAAGAGACCCAGTACTTC. This gives the protein CASSPWSRAQETQYF.

The chain couples TRBV6-5 to TRBJ1-1; no firm D call. This CDR3 is built from 13 residues. Germline-derived CDR1 and CDR2 are MNHEY and SVGAGI. V was cut by 1 base and J by 3 bases, with 6 bases left in between. DNA of the CDR3: TGTGCCAGCAGTTACTGGGCGGACACTGAAGCTTTCTTT. Its translation: CASSYWADTEAFF.

The chain couples TRBV14 to TRBJ2-4, with D uncertain. Germline CDR1 and CDR2: SGHDN and FVKESK. Trimming stripped 3 bases from V and 0 bases from J, with 21 bases between. The CDR3 runs to 19 residues. CDR3 bases: TGTGCCAGCAGCCACGGAACCCAGCCGCAGAGTTTAGCCAAAAACATTCAGTACTTC. Translation: CASSHGTQPQSLAKNIQYF.

The rearrangement links TRBV5-1 to TRBJ2-3; D is uncertain. V gave up 3 bases and J gave up 0 bases, with 11 bases separating them. The CDR3 is 15 residues long. The germline V gene has CDR1 SGHRS and CDR2 YFSETQ. CDR3 in amino acids: CASSYVGPSTDTQYF. CDR3 coding DNA: TGCGCCAGCAGCTATGTAGGGCCTAGCACAGATACGCAGTATTTT.

This sequence joins TRBV7-2 and TRBJ2-1, with D unclear. Germline CDR1 is SGHTA and CDR2 is FQGNSA. The CDR3 has 15 residues. The V end lost 5 bases, the J end lost 10 bases, and 21 bases lay between the germline ends. In DNA, the CDR3 is TGTGCCAGCAGCCTCCTCCCCTCGCTATCTGTGGAGCAGTTCTTC. This encodes CASSLLPSLSVEQFF.

Comments on this clone: In the same sample, other DNA sequences code for this CDR3. The chain recombines TRBV9 with TRBJ2-5, with 8 bases matching TRBD2. Per germline, CDR1 SGDLS and CDR2 YYNGEE. V gave up 0 bases and J gave up 5 bases; unmatched junction bases: 3. The CDR3 consists of 14 residues. CDR3: CASSVGPSGETQYF. CDR3 bases: TGTGCCAGCAGCGTAGGCCCTAGCGGGGAGACCCAGTACTTC.

This clone was detected only once. The chain combines TRBV18 with TRBJ1-2; weak D call: TRBD1 (5 bases). Trimming cost V 1 base and J 6 bases, with 12 bases left between them. The V gene's germline CDR1 is KGHSH and CDR2 LQKENI. CDR3 length equals 14 residues. The CDR3 spells CASSPLTGGNGYTF. CDR3 DNA: TGTGCCAGCTCACCACTTACAGGAGGAAATGGCTACACCTTC.

This clone was found a few times. The CDR3: CAIMISAYGYTF. The CDR3 DNA reads as TGTGCCATCATGATAAGTGCTTATGGCTACACCTTC. V usage is TRBV7-2 and J usage is TRBJ1-2; D is unclear. Germline V gene sequence: CDR1 SGHTA, CDR2 FQGNSA. CDR3 size: 12 residues. V lost 10 bases to trimming and J lost 5 bases, with 14 bases between them.

The V and J genes are TRBV6-5 and TRBJ1-1; D ambiguous. This CDR3 spans 12 amino acids. The V and J ends lost 10 bases and 5 bases respectively, with 14 bases between them. The V gene's germline CDR1 is MNHEY and CDR2 SVGAGI. The CDR3 protein is CAIRFSLTEAFF. CDR3 DNA: TGTGCCATTCGGTTTAGTTTGACTGAAGCTTTCTTT.